This T cell receptor (beta chain) was captured in a study of blood T cell repertoires in COVID-19. Study in general: Acute and convalescent COVID-19 samples came from the United States, Italy and Spain.

Germline CDR1 is MNHNS and CDR2 is SASEGT. Trimming removed 2 bases from V and 1 base from J; junction bases left unmatched: 3. The CDR3 has 15 residues. Methods used by the authors: The authors estimated nucleated cell counts from reference gene primer amplification. Generated by immunoSEQ multiplex PCR, the TCRdb table keeps only in-frame clones and is missing some. That table is the source of V, J and clone size, and D and trimming were worked out from the DNA. In the table there are 90,000 to 130,000 clones, 88% of which are singletons. V is TRBV6-1 and J is TRBJ1-1; TRBD1 agrees at 8 bases. Material: peripheral blood. This clonotype was sampled from a woman in her forties or fifties with acute or convalescent COVID-19. The CDR3 DNA reads TGTGCCAGCAGTGAATCAGGGGGCGCGAACACTGAAGCTTTCTTT. Its translation is CASSESGGANTEAFF.